Listed below are T cell receptor beta chains from one sample, sequenced in a study of blood T cell repertoires in COVID-19. Sequenced by immunoSEQ multiplex PCR; TCRdb stores in-frame clones only, minus some. The table shows under 300,000 clones, with around 84% occurring only once. Source material: PBMCs or T cells enriched from blood (not recorded which). The receptors here all came from a woman aged 50 to 60 who had been exposed to COVID-19. Both conserved end residues are part of each CDR3. A D gene is named only where the DNA matches it firmly. Clone size, where shown, is once, few, many, or a class for clones that have expanded.

>TRBV11-2|TRBD1|TRBJ1-1|-
TGTGCCAGCAGCTTAGATGGGGCGGACAGGTATGTGAACACTGAAGCTTTCTTT
CASSLDGADRYVNTEAFF
>TRBV16|-|TRBJ2-5|once
TGTGCCAGCAGCCAACCCAGCGGGACCCAGTACTTC
CASSQPSGTQYF
>TRBV18|-|TRBJ1-1|-
TGTGCCAGCTCAGCGGGACGGGTCGTCGTGAACACTGAAGCTTTCTTT
CASSAGRVVVNTEAFF
>TRBV14|-|TRBJ2-1|-
TGTGCCAGCAGCCAAGGTTCGTACATCAATGAGCAGTTCTTC
CASSQGSYINEQFF
>TRBV10-2|TRBD2|TRBJ2-5|-
TGCGCCAGCAGTGAGTCCCGCGGACAGGGCCCAGGACTAGCGGGGGGCGTGGGAGAGACCCAGTACTTC
CASSESRGQGPGLAGGVGETQYF
>TRBV2|TRBD1|TRBJ1-4|-
TGTGCCAGCAGTCAAGGGACAGGTGAAAAACTGTTTTTT
CASSQGTGEKLFF
>TRBV2|-|TRBJ1-4|-
TGTGCCAGCAGTGAATCTGGAGGACCTAATGAAAAACTGTTTTTT
CASSESGGPNEKLFF
>TRBV10-3|-|TRBJ1-4|-
TGTGCCATCAGTGAGAGGCCGCAGGGGACAACTAATGAAAAACTGTTTTTT
CAISERPQGTTNEKLFF
>TRBV7-2|TRBD2|TRBJ2-1|-
TGTGCCAGCAGCTTAGCCAACAGCGGGGGCTACAATGAGCAGTTCTTC
CASSLANSGGYNEQFF
>TRBV6-5|-|TRBJ2-2|-
TGTGCCAGCAGGTGGGAGGTCGACACCGGGGAGCTGTTTTTT
CASRWEVDTGELFF
>TRBV5-1|TRBD1|TRBJ1-1|once
TGCGCCAGCTTCCTATCAGGGGGTACTGAAGCTTTCTTT
CASFLSGGTEAFF
>TRBV24-1|-|TRBJ2-1|-
TGTGCCATCGCGGACAGAGCCTCCTACAATGAGCAGTTCTTC
CAIADRASYNEQFF
>TRBV29-1|-|TRBJ2-3|-
TGCAGCGTTGAAGGGGGCCGAGACACAGATACGCAGTATTTT
CSVEGGRDTDTQYF
>TRBV2|TRBD1|TRBJ1-2|-
TGTGCCAGCATTACCGGGACAGGGAGCTATGGCTACACCTTC
CASITGTGSYGYTF
>TRBV2|-|TRBJ1-1|-
TGTGCCAGCAGTGGAGAGAACACTGAAGCTTTCTTT
CASSGENTEAFF
>TRBV3-1/TRBV3-2|-|TRBJ1-2|once
TGTGCCAGCAGCTACTTCCGGGGTGATGGCTACACCTTC
CASSYFRGDGYTF
>TRBV7-2|-|TRBJ2-6|-
TGTGCCAGCAGCTTAGCCGGAGGGTTTTCCTCTGGGGCCAACGTCCTGACTTTC
CASSLAGGFSSGANVLTF
>TRBV10-1|TRBD2|TRBJ2-2|-
TGCGCCAGCAGTATCTTACCGGGGGGACTGAACACCGGGGAGCTGTTTTTT
CASSILPGGLNTGELFF
>TRBV3-1/TRBV3-2|-|TRBJ2-7|-
TGTGCCAGCAGCCAAGGGGCGCGTTCGGCCTTTGGGGAGCAGTACTTC
CASSQGARSAFGEQYF
>TRBV29-1|-|TRBJ1-1|-
TGCAGCGACAGACACTCTGGGAACACTGAAGCTTTCTTT
CSDRHSGNTEAFF
>TRBV6-5|-|TRBJ1-1|-
TGTGCCAGCAGTTACGCACAGTCCTCTGAAGCTTTCTTT
CASSYAQSSEAFF
>TRBV12-3/TRBV12-4|-|TRBJ2-5|-
TGTGCCAGCAGTTTAAGTAGTTCCCAGTACTTC
CASSLSSSQYF
>TRBV19|TRBD1|TRBJ2-1|-
TGTGCCAGTAGTATTAAAGAGGGTCAGGGGGACCCCAATGAGCAGTTCTTC
CASSIKEGQGDPNEQFF
>TRBV6-5|-|TRBJ2-7|few
TGTGCCAGCAGTCTCGGAAATACGGGCTACGAGCAGTACTTC
CASSLGNTGYEQYF
>TRBV2|-|TRBJ2-3|-
TGTGCCAGCAGTGTGGCAGGGGAGAATACGCAGTATTTT
CASSVAGENTQYF
>TRBV6-1|TRBD1|TRBJ1-2|-
TGTGCCAGCAGTGAAGGAGTAGGACAGGGGATTGCAGGGTATGGCTACACCTTC
CASSEGVGQGIAGYGYTF
>TRBV9|-|TRBJ2-3|-
TGTGCCAGCAGCGTAGAACCGGGTACGCAGTATTTT
CASSVEPGTQYF
>TRBV6-5|TRBD1|TRBJ2-7|once
TGTGCCAGCAGTCGACAGGGGACAGGGGGCTACGAGCAGTACTTC
CASSRQGTGGYEQYF
>TRBV29-1|TRBD1|TRBJ2-5|-
TGCACGACAGGGACAGAGACCCAGTACTTC
CTTGTETQYF
>TRBV19|-|TRBJ2-5|-
TGTGCCAGCACCCAAGGGGGGACCCAGTACTTC
CASTQGGTQYF
>TRBV21-1|-|TRBJ1-6|-
TGTGCCAGCAGCACCCGGAAGAATGACAGGGGGGGTTCACCCCTCCACTTT
CASSTRKNDRGGSPLHF
>TRBV11-1|-|TRBJ1-1|-
TGTGCCAGCAGCTTGTCGGGGAAAGGGCGAACTGAAGCTTTCTTT
CASSLSGKGRTEAFF
>TRBV2|TRBD1|TRBJ1-3|-
TGTGCCAGCAGCCCGACAGGGGACTCTGGAAACACCATATATTTT
CASSPTGDSGNTIYF
>TRBV15|-|TRBJ2-5|-
TGTGCCACCAGCTTATCCGGGAGTCGGGAAGAGACCCAGTACTTC
CATSLSGSREETQYF
>TRBV11-2|-|TRBJ1-2|-
TGTGCCAGCAGCTTATCGGTGGGGGGAGATGGGCCGGGCTATGGCTACACCTTC
CASSLSVGGDGPGYGYTF
>TRBV4-3|TRBD1|TRBJ2-5|-
TGCGCCAGCAGCCTCGAGGACAGGGGAGGAGAGACCCAGTACTTC
CASSLEDRGGETQYF
>TRBV5-3|-|TRBJ1-3|-
TGTGCCAGAAGCTTGGACAGCTCTGGAAACACCATATATTTT
CARSLDSSGNTIYF
>TRBV2|-|TRBJ1-4|-
TGTGCCAGCAGTACGGATGAAAAACTGTTTTTT
CASSTDEKLFF
>TRBV19|TRBD1|TRBJ1-2|-
TGTGCCAGTAGTATGGAGGAGGGACAGGGGGGCTATGGCTACACCTTC
CASSMEEGQGGYGYTF
>TRBV5-4|-|TRBJ1-2|medium-sized
TGTGCCAGCAGCTTGTACAGGGCACAAGATGGCTACACCTTC
CASSLYRAQDGYTF
>TRBV2|-|TRBJ1-6|-
TGTGCCAGCAAGGGGAGGACCGGTTTTCGGTATAATTCACCCCTCCACTTT
CASKGRTGFRYNSPLHF
>TRBV3-1/TRBV3-2|TRBD1|TRBJ1-1|-
TGTGCCAGCAGCCCAATATCCACCGGGACAGGGAGCGCTGAAGCTTTCTTT
CASSPISTGTGSAEAFF
>TRBV29-1|-|TRBJ1-4|few
TGCAGCGTTGAAGCCTATGACCGGGACACTAGAAGTGAAAAACTGTTTTTT
CSVEAYDRDTRSEKLFF
>TRBV20-1|-|TRBJ1-1|-
TGCAGTGCTAGGCAGGCAGAAGCTTTCTTT
CSARQAEAFF
>TRBV18|-|TRBJ2-1|once
TGTGCCAGCTCACCATCGGGAAGCAGAAGCAATGAGCAGTTCTTC
CASSPSGSRSNEQFF
>TRBV7-9|-|TRBJ2-1|-
TGTGCCAGCAGCTTAGCCAGTGCGGTCCATGAGCAGTTCTTC
CASSLASAVHEQFF
>TRBV3-1/TRBV3-2|-|TRBJ2-7|once
TGTGCCAGCAGCCAGGGTAAGGCTAGGAGCTCCTACGAGCAGTACTTC
CASSQGKARSSYEQYF
>TRBV19|TRBD1|TRBJ1-2|-
TGTGCCAGTAGTAAGGGACAGTTAGCTAACTATGGCTACACCTTC
CASSKGQLANYGYTF
>TRBV4-3|TRBD2|TRBJ2-7|-
TGCGCCAGCAGCTCTATAGCGGGGGAATACTACGAGCAGTACTTC
CASSSIAGEYYEQYF
>TRBV10-3|TRBD1|TRBJ2-7|-
TGTGCCATCAGAGACAGGGGTAGGGAGCAGTACTTC
CAIRDRGREQYF
>TRBV28|-|TRBJ1-6|-
TGTGCCAGCTCGGTCCGGAATTCACCCCTCCACTTT
CASSVRNSPLHF
>TRBV19|TRBD1|TRBJ2-4|many
TGTGCCAGTAGTCCGGACAGGGACAAAAACATTCAGTACTTC
CASSPDRDKNIQYF
>TRBV28|-|TRBJ1-5|-
TGTGCCAGCAGCCAGGGGCAGGGTCGTCAGCCCCAGCATTTT
CASSQGQGRQPQHF
>TRBV7-8|-|TRBJ2-7|-
TGTGCCAGCAGCTTCAATAGAGAGTACGAGCAGTACTTC
CASSFNREYEQYF
>TRBV24-1|-|TRBJ1-2|once
TGTGCCACCAGTGATCCTCCGGGGGGCTATGGCTACACCTTC
CATSDPPGGYGYTF
>TRBV5-1|TRBD1|TRBJ1-2|-
TGCGCCAGCAGCCAGGGACAGGGGGCTTTCGGAGGCTACACCTTC
CASSQGQGAFGGYTF
>TRBV2|-|TRBJ1-2|-
TGTGCCAGCCACGGACAGTTTGAGGGTGGCTACACCTTC
CASHGQFEGGYTF
>TRBV4-3|-|TRBJ2-7|-
TGCGCCAGCAGCCTGGGACATCGCTCTTCCTACGAGCAGTACTTC
CASSLGHRSSYEQYF
>TRBV19|TRBD2|TRBJ2-3|-
TGTGCCAGTAGACTAGCGGGGGGCACAGATACGCAGTATTTT
CASRLAGGTDTQYF
>TRBV11-3|TRBD2|TRBJ2-7|-
TGTGCCAGCAGCTTAAGCGGGGGCTCAACCTACGAGCAGTACTTC
CASSLSGGSTYEQYF